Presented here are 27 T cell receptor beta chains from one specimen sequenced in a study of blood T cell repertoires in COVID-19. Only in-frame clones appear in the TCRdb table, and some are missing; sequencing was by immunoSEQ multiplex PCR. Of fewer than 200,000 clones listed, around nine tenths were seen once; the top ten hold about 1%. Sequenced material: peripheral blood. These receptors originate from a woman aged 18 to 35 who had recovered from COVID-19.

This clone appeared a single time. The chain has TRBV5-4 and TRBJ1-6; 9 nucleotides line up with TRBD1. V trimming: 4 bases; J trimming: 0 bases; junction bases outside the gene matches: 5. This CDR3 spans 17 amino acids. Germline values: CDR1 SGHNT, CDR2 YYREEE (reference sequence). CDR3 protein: CASSPQGASSYNSPLHF. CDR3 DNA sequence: TGTGCCAGCAGCCCACAGGGGGCGAGCTCCTATAATTCACCCCTCCACTTT.

The DNA for the CDR3 is TGTGCCAGCAGCTTGGCTCTAGCGGGGGGGCCGTTGTCCGGGGAGCTGTTTTTT. It encodes CASSLALAGGPLSGELFF. V and J are TRBV5-5 and TRBJ2-2; TRBD2 agrees at 12 bases. The CDR3 covers 18 residues. V shed 0 bases, J shed 6 bases, and the junction held 9 bases outside the gene matches. Per the germline V gene, CDR1 is SGHKS and CDR2 is YYEKEE (reference sequence).

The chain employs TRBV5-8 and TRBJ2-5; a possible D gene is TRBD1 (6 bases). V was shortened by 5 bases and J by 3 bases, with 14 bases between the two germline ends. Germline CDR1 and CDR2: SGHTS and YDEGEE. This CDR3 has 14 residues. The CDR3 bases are TGTGCCAGCAGAAAAGGACAGTTAGAAGAGACCCAGTACTTC. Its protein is CASRKGQLEETQYF.

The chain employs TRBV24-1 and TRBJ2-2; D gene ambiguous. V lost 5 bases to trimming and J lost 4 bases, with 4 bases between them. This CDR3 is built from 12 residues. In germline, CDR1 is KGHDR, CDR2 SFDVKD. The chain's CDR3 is CATSVSTGELFF. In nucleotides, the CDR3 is TGTGCCACCAGTGTATCCACCGGGGAGCTGTTTTTT.

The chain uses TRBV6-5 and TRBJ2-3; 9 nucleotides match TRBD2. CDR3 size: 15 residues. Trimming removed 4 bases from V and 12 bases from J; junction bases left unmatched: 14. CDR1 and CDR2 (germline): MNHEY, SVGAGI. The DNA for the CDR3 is TGTGCCAGCAGTTCTACCGGGGTAGCGGGAGATTCCCAGTATTTT. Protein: CASSSTGVAGDSQYF.

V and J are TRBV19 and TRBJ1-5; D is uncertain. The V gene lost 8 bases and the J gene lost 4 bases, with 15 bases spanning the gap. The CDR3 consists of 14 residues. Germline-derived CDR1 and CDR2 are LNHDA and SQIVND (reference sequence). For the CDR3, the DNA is TGTGCCAGTCGGAGAGGCCCTACGAATCAGCCCCAGCATTTT. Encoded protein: CASRRGPTNQPQHF. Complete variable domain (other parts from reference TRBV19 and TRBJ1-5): DGGITQSPKYLFRKEGQNVTLSCEQNLNHDAMYWYRQDPGQGLRLIYYSQIVNDFQKGDIAEGYSVSREKKESFPLTVTSAQKNPTAFYLCASRRGPTNQPQHFGDGTRLSIL.

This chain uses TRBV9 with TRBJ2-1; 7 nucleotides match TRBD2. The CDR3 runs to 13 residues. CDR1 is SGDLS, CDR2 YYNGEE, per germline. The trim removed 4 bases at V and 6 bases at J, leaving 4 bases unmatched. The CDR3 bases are TGTGCCAGCAGCCCCGGACTAGTCAATGAGCAGTTCTTC. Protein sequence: CASSPGLVNEQFF.

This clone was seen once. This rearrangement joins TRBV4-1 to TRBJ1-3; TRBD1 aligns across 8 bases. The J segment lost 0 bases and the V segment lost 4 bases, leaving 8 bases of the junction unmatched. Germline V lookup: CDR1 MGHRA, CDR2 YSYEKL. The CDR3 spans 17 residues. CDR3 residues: CASSPRDRTRSGNTIYF. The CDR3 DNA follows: TGCGCCAGCAGCCCCCGGGACAGGACTCGCTCTGGAAACACCATATATTTT.

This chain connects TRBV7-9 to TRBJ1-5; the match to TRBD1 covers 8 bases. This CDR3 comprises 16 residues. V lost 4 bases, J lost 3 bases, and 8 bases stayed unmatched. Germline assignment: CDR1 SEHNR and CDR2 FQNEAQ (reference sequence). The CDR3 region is CASSSPGQAHNQPQHF. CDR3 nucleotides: TGTGCCAGCAGCTCCCCGGGACAGGCACACAATCAGCCCCAGCATTTT.

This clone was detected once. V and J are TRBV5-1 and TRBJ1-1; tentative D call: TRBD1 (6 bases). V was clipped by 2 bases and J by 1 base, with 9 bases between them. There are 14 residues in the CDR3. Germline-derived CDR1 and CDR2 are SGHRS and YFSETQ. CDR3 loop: CASSFDRTNTEAFF. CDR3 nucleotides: TGCGCCAGCAGCTTTGACAGGACGAACACTGAAGCTTTCTTT.

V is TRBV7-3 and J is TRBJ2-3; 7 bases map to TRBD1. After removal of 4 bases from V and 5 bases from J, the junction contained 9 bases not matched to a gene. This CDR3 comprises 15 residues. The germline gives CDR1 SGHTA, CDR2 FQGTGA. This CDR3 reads CASSSRGRGQDTQYF. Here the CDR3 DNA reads TGTGCCAGCAGCTCTAGGGGAAGGGGGCAAGATACGCAGTATTTT.

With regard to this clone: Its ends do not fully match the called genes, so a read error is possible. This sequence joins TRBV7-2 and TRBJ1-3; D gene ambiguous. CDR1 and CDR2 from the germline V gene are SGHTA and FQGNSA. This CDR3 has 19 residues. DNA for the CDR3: TGTGCCAGCAGCCAGTGGGCCCGCTCGGTGAAAACCTCTGGAAACACCATGTATTTT. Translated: CASSQWARSVKTSGNTMYF.

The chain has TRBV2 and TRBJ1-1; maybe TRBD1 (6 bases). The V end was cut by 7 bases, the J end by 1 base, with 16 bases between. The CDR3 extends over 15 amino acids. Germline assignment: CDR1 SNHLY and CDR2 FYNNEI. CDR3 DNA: TGTGCCAGCACCAGCCCCCGGACAGAGAACACTGAAGCTTTCTTT. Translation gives CASTSPRTENTEAFF.

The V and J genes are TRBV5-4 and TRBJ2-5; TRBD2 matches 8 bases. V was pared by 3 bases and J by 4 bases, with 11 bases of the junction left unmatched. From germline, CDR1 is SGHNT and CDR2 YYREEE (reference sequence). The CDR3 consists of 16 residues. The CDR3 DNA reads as TGTGCCAGCAGCTCCCCTAGCGGGTTGATTGCAGAGACCCAGTACTTC. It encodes CASSSPSGLIAETQYF.

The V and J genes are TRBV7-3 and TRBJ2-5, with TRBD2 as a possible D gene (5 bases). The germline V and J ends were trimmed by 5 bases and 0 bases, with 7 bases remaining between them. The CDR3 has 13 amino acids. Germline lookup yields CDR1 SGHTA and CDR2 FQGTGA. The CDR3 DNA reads TGTGCCAGCAGCCCGGGGTACCAAGAGACCCAGTACTTC. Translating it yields CASSPGYQETQYF.

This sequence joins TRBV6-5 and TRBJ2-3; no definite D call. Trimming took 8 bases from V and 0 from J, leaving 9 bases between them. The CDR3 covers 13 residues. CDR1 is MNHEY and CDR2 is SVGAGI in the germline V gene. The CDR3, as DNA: TGTGCCAGCGGAGACTTTAGCACAGATACGCAGTATTTT. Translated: CASGDFSTDTQYF.

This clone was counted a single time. CDR3 bases: TGTGCCAGCAGTAGACAGACCTACGAGCAGTACGTC. This sequence encodes CASSRQTYEQYV. This rearrangement joins TRBV2 to TRBJ2-7; a possible D gene is TRBD1 (5 bases). V shed 5 bases and J shed 2 bases, with 7 bases lying between them. Germline-derived CDR1 and CDR2 are SNHLY and FYNNEI. The CDR3 extends over 12 amino acids.

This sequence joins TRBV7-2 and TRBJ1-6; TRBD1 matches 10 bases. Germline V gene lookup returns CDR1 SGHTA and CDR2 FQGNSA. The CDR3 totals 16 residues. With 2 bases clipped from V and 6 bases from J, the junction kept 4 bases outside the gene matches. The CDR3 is CASSLQRTGGNSPLHF. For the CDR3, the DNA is TGTGCCAGCAGCTTACAACGGACAGGGGGTAATTCACCCCTCCACTTT.

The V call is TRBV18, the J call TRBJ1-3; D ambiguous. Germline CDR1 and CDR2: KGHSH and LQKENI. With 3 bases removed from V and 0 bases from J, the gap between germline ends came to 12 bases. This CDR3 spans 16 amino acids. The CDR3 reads CASSPTESPSGNTIYF. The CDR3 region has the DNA TGTGCCAGCTCACCTACAGAGAGCCCCTCTGGAAACACCATATATTTT. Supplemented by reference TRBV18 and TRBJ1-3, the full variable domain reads NAGVMQNPRHLVRRRGQEARLRCSPMKGHSHVYWYRQLPEEGLKFMVYLQKENIIDESGMPKERFSAEFPKEGPSILRIQQVVRGDSAAYFCASSPTESPSGNTIYFGEGSWLTVV.

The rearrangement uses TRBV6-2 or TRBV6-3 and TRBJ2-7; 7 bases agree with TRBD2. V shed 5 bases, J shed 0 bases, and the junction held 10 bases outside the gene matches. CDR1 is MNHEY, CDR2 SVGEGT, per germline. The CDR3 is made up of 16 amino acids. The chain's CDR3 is CASSISSGPSSYEQYV. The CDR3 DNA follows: TGTGCCAGCAGTATATCTAGCGGTCCTAGCTCCTACGAGCAGTACGTC.

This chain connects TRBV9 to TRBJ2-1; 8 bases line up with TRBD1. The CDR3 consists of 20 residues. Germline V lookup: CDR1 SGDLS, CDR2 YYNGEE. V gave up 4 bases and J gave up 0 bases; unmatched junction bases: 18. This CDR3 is CASSPRGDRPGLVSYNEQFF. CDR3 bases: TGTGCCAGCAGCCCCAGAGGGGACAGGCCTGGTCTCGTCTCCTACAATGAGCAGTTCTTC.

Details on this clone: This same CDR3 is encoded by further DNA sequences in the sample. For the CDR3, the DNA is TGTGCCAGCAGCCCGACAGGGACTGAAGCTTTCTTT. Protein sequence: CASSPTGTEAFF. This chain links TRBV27 with TRBJ1-1, with TRBD1 matching 7 bases. The CDR3 runs 12 residues. V lost 6 bases to trimming and J lost 5 bases; unmatched junction nucleotides: 3. Germline V gene lookup returns CDR1 MNHEY and CDR2 SMNVEV (reference sequence).

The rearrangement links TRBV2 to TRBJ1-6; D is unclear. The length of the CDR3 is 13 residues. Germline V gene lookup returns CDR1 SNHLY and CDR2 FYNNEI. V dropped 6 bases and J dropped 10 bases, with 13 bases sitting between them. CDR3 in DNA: TGTGCCAGCAGCGCTAGCGAAGGGTCACCCCTCCACTTT. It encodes CASSASEGSPLHF.

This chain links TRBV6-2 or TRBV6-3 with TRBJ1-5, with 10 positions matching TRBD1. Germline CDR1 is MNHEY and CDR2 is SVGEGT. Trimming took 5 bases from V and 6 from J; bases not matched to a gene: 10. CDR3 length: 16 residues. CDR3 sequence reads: CASSRTGTGVAQPQHF. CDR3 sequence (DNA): TGTGCCAGCAGTAGAACCGGGACAGGGGTTGCTCAGCCCCAGCATTTT.

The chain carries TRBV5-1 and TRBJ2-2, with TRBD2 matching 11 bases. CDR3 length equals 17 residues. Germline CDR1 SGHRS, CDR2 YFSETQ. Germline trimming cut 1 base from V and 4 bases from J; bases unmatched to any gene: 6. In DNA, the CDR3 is TGCGCCAGCAGCTTGACTAGCGGGAGTTATAGCACCGGGGAGCTGTTTTTT. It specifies CASSLTSGSYSTGELFF.

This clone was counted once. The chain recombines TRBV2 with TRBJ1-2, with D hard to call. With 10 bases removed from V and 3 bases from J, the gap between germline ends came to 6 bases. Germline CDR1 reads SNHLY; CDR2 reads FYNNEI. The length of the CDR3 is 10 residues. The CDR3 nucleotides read TGTGCCACCGCGGACTATGGCTACACCTTC. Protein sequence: CATADYGYTF.

The CDR3 nucleotides read TGTGCCAGCAGCTTACTAGCGGGAGTCACAGATACGCAGTATTTT. Amino acids: CASSLLAGVTDTQYF. The chain links TRBV7-2 to TRBJ2-3; 10 nucleotides line up with TRBD2. With V trimmed by 2 bases and J by 2 bases, 1 base remained unmatched. Germline assignment: CDR1 SGHTA and CDR2 FQGNSA. The CDR3 has 15 residues.